This T cell receptor beta chain derives from a study of blood T cell repertoires in COVID-19. Overall study context: In each case, the material was cDNA or gDNA derived from T cells, B-cell-depleted T cells, or PBMCs.

CDR3 size: 13 residues. Trimming removed 6 bases at V and 5 bases at J, with 13 bases between. Germline lookup yields CDR1 MNHEY and CDR2 SVGAGI. The data were produced by immunoSEQ multiplex PCR, yet TCRdb's version contains in-frame clones alone and is incomplete. Of over 130,000 clones listed, approximately 84% are singletons. The genes are TRBV6-5 and TRBJ1-2; the D gene is possibly TRBD1 (5 bases). This clonotype originated in a human donor in a cohort sampled during active COVID-19. Material for sequencing was peripheral blood. The CDR3 nucleotides read TGTGCCAGCAGGTCCGCGGGGGATTATGGCTACACCTTC. Amino acids: CASRSAGDYGYTF.